A single sample is the source of the 4 T cell receptor beta chains below, sequenced in a study of tumor-infiltrating lymphocytes in primary liver carcinoma. Synthesis of TCR beta cDNA was carried out from 450 to 500 ng total RNA with a constant-region primer. Three nested multiplex PCR rounds, a slightly modified ARM-PCR method, built the TCR beta libraries. The first two PCR rounds used TRBV1-TRBV30 forward primers with a C-beta reverse primer, roughly 10 cycles each. TCRdb reanalysed the multiplex PCR reads using MiXCR and keeps one entry per CDR3 protein. The data hold approximately 120,000 distinct CDR3 sequences, with 50% to 80% observed a single time. It was from around 20-30 mg of unsorted bulk tissue that RNA and DNA were co-extracted. The sequencing sample was made of liver tumor tissue from sampling region 3. Described subset: tumor region T3, left-lateral pole. These receptors were taken from a woman aged 55 to 70 with primary liver carcinoma and hepatitis B virus infection.

Comment on this clonotype: A much larger clone differs by one base, so this may be a read error. This chain links TRBV6-1 with TRBJ2-7, with 11 nucleotides matching TRBD2. The CDR3 spans 15 residues. Per germline, CDR1 MNHNS and CDR2 SASEGT. The trim removed 4 bases at V and 3 bases at J, leaving 5 bases unmatched. The CDR3 here is CASSAETSGNYEQYF. The CDR3 nucleotides read TGTGCCAGCAGTGCTGAGACTAGCGGGAACTACGAGCAGTACTTC.

In its sample, this clonotype was seen many times. This chain joins TRBV11-3 and TRBJ2-7; 7 bases fit TRBD2. CDR3 length: 18 amino acids. CDR1 and CDR2 (germline): SGHNT, YENEEA. Losses at the gene ends were 0 bases for V and 2 bases for J; bases not matched to a gene: 13. The CDR3 is CASSLEASGTPGTYEQYF. The CDR3 DNA sequence: TGTGCCAGCAGCTTAGAGGCTAGCGGAACCCCTGGGACCTACGAGCAGTACTTC.

Notes on this clonotype: A much larger clone lies one base from this, so it may be a read error. J is TRBJ2-7 and V is TRBV5-4, with 9 bases aligning to TRBD2. The CDR3 is 16 amino acids. Germline-derived CDR1 and CDR2 are SGHNT and YYREEE (reference sequence). The CDR3 is CASSLGRSREGYGQYF. CDR3 DNA: TGTGCCAGCAGCCTAGGTCGGTCGCGGGAGGGGTACGGGCAGTACTTC.

On this clonotype: Because it lacks the conserved phenylalanine or tryptophan at the end, this CDR3 is likely a read error. V is TRBV6-1 and J is TRBJ2-2; 15 nucleotides match TRBD2. The CDR3 covers 17 residues. Looked up from germline, CDR1 is MNHNS and CDR2 is SASEGT. CDR3 nucleotides: TGTGACAGCACCCTGGGACTAGCGGGAGGTAGGACCGGGGAGCTGTTTCTT. It yields the protein CDSTLGLAGGRTGELFL.